The clone carrying this T cell receptor beta chain was detected ten times or more. No antigen is known for it. One entry per CDR3 protein, called by TCRdb with MiXCR from the 5' RACE reads. Among about 530,000 distinct CDR3 sequences listed, roughly 15% were seen once. The sample comes from a study of identical twins. Study results and caveats: Sequences that were out-of-frame, alpha and twin-shared displayed an excess of low generation probability. Beta out-of-frame sequences displayed a weaker excess of sharing between twins.

These same data were also listed under a study on yellow fever vaccine responses in identical twins. That paper adds: Vaccine-induced T cell responses in twins were reportedly observed to appear partly convergent, partly personalized.

This clonotype originated in a woman aged 18-29 years in good health. Input material: CD4+ T cells sorted from blood.

CDR3 nucleotide sequence: TGCGCCAGCAGCCAAGATGGGGCAGCCAATGGCTACACCTTC. This sequence encodes CASSQDGAANGYTF. This rearrangement joins TRBV4-1 to TRBJ1-2; possible D gene TRBD1, 5 bases. This CDR3 is built from 14 residues. Germline V CDR1 and CDR2: MGHRA, YSYEKL. Trimming left V 0 bases short and J 6 bases short, with 11 bases between.